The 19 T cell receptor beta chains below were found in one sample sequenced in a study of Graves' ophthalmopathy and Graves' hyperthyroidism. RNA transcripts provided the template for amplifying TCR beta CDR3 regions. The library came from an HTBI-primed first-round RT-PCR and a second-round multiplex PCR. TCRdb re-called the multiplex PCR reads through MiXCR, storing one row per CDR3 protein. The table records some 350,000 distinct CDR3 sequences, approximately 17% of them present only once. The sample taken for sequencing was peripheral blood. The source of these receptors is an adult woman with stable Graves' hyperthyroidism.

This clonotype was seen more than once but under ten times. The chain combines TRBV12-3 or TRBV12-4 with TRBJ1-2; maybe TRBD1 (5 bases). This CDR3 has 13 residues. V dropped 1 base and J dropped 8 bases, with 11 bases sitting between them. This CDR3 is CASSLGGAWGYTF. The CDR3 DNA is TGTGCCAGCAGTTTAGGCGGGGCTTGGGGCTACACCTTC.

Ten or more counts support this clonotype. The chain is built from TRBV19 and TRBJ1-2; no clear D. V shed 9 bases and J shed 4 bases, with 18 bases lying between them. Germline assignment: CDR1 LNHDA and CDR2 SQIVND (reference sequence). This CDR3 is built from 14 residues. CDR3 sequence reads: CARAHPGLGYGYTF. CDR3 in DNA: TGTGCCAGAGCCCATCCGGGGTTAGGCTATGGCTACACCTTC.

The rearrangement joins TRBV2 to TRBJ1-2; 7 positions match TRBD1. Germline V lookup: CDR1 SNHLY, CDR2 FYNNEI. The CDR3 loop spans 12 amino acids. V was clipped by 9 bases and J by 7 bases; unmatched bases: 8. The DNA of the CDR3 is TGTGCCAGTGGACAGGATCCCGGTGGCTACACCTTC. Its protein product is CASGQDPGGYTF.

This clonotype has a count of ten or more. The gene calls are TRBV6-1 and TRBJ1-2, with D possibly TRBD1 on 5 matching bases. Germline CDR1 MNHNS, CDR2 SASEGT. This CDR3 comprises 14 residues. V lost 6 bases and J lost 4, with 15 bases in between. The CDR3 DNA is TGTGCCAGCAGATTCCAGACAGAGATCTATGGCTACACCTTC. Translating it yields CASRFQTEIYGYTF.

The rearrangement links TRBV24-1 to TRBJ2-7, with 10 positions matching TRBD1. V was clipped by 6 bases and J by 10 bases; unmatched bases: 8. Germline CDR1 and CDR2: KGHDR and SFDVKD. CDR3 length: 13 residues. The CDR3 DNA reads TGTGCCACCAGTAGGGGCCGGGACAGGGGACAGTACTTC. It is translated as CATSRGRDRGQYF.

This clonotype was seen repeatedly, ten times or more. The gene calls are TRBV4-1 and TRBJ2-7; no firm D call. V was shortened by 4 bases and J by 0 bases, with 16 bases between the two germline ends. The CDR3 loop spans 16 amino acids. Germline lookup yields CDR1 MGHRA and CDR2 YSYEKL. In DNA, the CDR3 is TGCGCCAGCAGCCTTCGAGGTAGAGTTCCCTCCTACGAGCAGTACTTC. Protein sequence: CASSLRGRVPSYEQYF.

The CDR3 bases are TGCGCCAGCAGCCAGGGAAGGGGGTATAATTCACCCCTCCACTTT. As protein: CASSQGRGYNSPLHF. This chain links TRBV4-1 with TRBJ1-6, with D possibly TRBD1 on 6 matching bases. The CDR3 has 15 residues. V was cut by 3 bases and J by 4 bases, with 10 bases left in between. Germline V gene lookup returns CDR1 MGHRA and CDR2 YSYEKL.

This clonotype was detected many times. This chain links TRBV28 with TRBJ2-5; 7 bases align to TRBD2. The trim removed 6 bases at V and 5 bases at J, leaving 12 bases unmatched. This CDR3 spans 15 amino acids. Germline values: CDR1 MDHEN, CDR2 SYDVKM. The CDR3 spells CASSPSPGGYETQYF. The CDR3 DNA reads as TGTGCCAGCAGCCCCTCGCCGGGGGGATATGAGACCCAGTACTTC.

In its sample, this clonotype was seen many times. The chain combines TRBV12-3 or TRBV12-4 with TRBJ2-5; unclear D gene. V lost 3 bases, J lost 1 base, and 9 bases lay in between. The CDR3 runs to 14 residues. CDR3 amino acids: CASSLPLFQETQYF. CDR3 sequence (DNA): TGTGCCAGCAGTTTGCCACTATTCCAAGAGACCCAGTACTTC.

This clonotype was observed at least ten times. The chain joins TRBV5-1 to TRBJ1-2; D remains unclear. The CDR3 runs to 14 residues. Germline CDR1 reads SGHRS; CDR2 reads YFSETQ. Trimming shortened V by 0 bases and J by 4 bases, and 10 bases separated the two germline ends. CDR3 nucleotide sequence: TGCGCCAGCAGCTTGGCCCCGGCACTCTATGGCTACACCTTC. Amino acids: CASSLAPALYGYTF.

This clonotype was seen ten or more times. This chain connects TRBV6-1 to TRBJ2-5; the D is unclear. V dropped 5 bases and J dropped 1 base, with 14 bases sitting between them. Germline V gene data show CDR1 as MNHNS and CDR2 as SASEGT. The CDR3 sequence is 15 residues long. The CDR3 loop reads CASSQMWVSQETQYF. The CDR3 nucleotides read TGTGCCAGCAGTCAGATGTGGGTGTCCCAAGAGACCCAGTACTTC.

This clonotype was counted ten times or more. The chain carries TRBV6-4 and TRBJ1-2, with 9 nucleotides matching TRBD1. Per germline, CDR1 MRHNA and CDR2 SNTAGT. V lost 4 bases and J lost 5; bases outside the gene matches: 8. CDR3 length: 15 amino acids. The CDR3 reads CASSGPGQGTYGYTF. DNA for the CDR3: TGTGCCAGCAGTGGTCCGGGACAGGGTACTTATGGCTACACCTTC.

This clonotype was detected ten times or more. The CDR3: CASIARKNIQYF. In nucleotides, the CDR3 is TGTGCCAGCATAGCCAGGAAAAACATTCAGTACTTC. The rearrangement uses TRBV6-1 and TRBJ2-4, with unresolved D. The ends were cut back, 7 bases at V and 4 bases at J, with 8 bases in the middle. This CDR3 comprises 12 residues. Germline assignment: CDR1 MNHNS and CDR2 SASEGT.

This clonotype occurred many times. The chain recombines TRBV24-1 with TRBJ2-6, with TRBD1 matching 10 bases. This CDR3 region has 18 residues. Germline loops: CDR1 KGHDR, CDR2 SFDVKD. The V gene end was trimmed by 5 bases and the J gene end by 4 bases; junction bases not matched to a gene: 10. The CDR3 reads CATSAQTGGAPGANVLTF. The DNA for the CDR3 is TGTGCCACCAGTGCCCAGACAGGGGGCGCGCCGGGGGCCAACGTCCTGACTTTC.

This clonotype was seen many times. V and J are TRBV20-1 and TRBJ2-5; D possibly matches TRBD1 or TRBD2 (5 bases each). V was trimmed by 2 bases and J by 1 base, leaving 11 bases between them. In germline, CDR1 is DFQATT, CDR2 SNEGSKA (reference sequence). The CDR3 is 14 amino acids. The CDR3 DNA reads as TGCAGTGCTAGAATTTGGGACCGCCAAGAGACCCAGTACTTC. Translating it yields CSARIWDRQETQYF.

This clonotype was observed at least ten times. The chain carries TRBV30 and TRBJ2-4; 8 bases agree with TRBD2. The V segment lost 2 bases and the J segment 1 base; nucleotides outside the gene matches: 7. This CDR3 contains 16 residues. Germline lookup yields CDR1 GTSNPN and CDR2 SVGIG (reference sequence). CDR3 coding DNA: TGTGCCTGGAGTCGCGGGACTAGATATGCCAAAAACATTCAGTACTTC. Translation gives CAWSRGTRYAKNIQYF.

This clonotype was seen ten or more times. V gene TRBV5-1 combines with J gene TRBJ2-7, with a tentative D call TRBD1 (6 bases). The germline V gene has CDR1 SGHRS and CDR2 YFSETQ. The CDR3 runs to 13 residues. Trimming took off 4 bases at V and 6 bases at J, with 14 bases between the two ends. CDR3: CASSAPGAAEQYF. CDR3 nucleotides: TGCGCCAGCAGCGCACCAGGGGCGGCCGAGCAGTACTTC.

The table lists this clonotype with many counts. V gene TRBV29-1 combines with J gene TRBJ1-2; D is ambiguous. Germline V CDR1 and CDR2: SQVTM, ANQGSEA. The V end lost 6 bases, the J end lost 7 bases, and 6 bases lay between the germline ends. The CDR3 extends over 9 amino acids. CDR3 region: CSVGSGYTF. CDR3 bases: TGCAGCGTGGGATCTGGCTACACCTTC.

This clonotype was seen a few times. For the CDR3, the DNA is TGTGCCAGCAGCCAAGGAGATACCCAGGCGGGAGGTTTCTTT. Translating gives CASSQGDTQAGGFF. The V and J genes are TRBV3-1 and TRBJ1-1; unclear D gene. V lost 1 base, J lost 13 bases, and 19 bases lay in between. Germline CDR1 and CDR2: LGHDT and YNNKEL (reference sequence). The CDR3 contains 14 residues. Variable domain in full (rest from reference TRBV3-1 and TRBJ1-1): DTAVSQTPKYLVTQMGNDKSIKCEQNLGHDTMYWYKQDSKKFLKIMFSYNNKELIINETVPNRFSPKSPDKAHLNLHINSLELGDSAVYFCASSQGDTQAGGFFGQGTRLTVV.